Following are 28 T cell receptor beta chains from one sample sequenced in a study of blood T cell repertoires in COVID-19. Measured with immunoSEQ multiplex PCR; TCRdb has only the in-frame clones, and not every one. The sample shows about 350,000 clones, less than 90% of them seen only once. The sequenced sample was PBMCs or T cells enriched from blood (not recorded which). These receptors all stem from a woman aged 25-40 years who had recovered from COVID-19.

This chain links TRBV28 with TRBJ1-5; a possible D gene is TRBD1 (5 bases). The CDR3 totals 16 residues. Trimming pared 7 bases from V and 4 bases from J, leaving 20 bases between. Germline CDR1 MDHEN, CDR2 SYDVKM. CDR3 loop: CASNSPTDGGNQPQHF. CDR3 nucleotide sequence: TGTGCCAGCAACAGCCCAACGGACGGGGGGAATCAGCCCCAGCATTTT. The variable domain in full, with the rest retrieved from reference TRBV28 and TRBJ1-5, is DVKVTQSSRYLVKRTGEKVFLECVQDMDHENMFWYRQDPGLGLRLIYFSYDVKMKEKGDIPEGYSVSREKKERFSLILESASTNQTSMYLCASNSPTDGGNQPQHFGDGTRLSIL.

In DNA form, the CDR3 reads TGTGCCAGCAGCCTACGGGACAGCATTAACACCGGGGAGCTGTTTTTT. It specifies CASSLRDSINTGELFF. J is TRBJ2-2 and V is TRBV5-6, with 7 bases matching TRBD1. This CDR3 has 16 residues. Per the germline V gene, CDR1 is SGHDT and CDR2 is YYEEEE. V dropped 4 bases and J dropped 2; count of bases not matched to a gene: 8. Full variable domain (remainder filled in from reference TRBV5-6 and TRBJ2-2): DAGVTQSPTHLIKTRGQQVTLRCSPKSGHDTVSWYQQALGQGPQFIFQYYEEEERQRGNFPDRFSGHQFPNYSSELNVNALLLGDSALYLCASSLRDSINTGELFFGEGSRLTVL.

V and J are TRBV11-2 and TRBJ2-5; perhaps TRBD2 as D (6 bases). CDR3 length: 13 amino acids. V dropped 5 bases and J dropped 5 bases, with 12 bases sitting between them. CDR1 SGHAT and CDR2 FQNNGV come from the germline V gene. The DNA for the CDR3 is TGTGCCAGCAGCCCCCGACTAGTGGAGACCCAGTACTTC. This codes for CASSPRLVETQYF.

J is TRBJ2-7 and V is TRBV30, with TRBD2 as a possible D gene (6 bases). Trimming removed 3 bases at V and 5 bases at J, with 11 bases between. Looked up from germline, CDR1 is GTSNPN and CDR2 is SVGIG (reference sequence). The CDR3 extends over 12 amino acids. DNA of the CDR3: TGTGCCTGGAGCGGGGGTAGGGACGAGCAGTACTTC. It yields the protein CAWSGGRDEQYF.

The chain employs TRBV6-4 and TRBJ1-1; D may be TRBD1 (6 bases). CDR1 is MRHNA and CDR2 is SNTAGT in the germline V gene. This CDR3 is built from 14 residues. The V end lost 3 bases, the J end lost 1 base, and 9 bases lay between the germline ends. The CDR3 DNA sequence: TGTGCCAGCAGTGAGGACAGAAGGAACACTGAAGCTTTCTTT. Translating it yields CASSEDRRNTEAFF.

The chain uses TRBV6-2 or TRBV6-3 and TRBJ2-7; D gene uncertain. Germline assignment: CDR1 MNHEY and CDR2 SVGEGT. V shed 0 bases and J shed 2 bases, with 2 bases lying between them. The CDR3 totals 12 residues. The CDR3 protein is CASSYSAYEQYF. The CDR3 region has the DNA TGTGCCAGCAGTTACTCCGCCTACGAGCAGTACTTC.

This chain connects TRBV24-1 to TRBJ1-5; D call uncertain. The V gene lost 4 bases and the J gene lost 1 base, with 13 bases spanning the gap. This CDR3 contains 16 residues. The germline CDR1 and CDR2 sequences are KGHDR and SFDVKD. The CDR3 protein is CATSDNTHSSNQPQHF. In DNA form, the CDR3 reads TGTGCCACCAGTGACAACACCCATAGCAGCAATCAGCCCCAGCATTTT.

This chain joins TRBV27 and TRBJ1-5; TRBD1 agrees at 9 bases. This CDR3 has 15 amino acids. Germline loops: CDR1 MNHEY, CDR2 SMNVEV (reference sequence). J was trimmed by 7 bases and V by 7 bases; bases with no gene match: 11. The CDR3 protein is CASKDRGSTRQPQHF. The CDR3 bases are TGTGCCAGCAAGGACAGGGGTTCTACAAGACAGCCCCAGCATTTT.

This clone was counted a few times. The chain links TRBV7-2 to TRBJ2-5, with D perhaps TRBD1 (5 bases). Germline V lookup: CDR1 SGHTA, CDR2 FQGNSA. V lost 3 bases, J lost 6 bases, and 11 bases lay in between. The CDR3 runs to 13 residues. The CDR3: CASSLPGRKTQYF. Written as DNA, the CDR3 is TGTGCCAGCAGCTTGCCAGGGCGGAAGACCCAGTACTTC.

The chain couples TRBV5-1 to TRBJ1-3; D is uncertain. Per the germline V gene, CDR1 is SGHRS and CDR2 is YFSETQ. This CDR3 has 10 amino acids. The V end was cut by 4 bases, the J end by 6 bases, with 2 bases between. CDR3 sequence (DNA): TGCGCCAGCAGCCAAAACACCATATATTTT. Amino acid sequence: CASSQNTIYF.

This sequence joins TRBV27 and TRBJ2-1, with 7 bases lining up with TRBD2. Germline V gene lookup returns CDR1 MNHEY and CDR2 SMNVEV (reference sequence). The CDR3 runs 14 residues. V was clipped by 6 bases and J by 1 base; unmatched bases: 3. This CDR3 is CASSPGGSYNEQFF. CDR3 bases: TGTGCCAGCAGCCCGGGGGGTTCCTACAATGAGCAGTTCTTC.

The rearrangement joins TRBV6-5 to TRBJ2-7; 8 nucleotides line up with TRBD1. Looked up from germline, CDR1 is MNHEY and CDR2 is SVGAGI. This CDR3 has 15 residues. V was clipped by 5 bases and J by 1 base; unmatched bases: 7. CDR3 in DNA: TGTGCCAGCAGTCGACAGGGGTTCAATTCCTACGAGCAGTACTTC. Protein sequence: CASSRQGFNSYEQYF.

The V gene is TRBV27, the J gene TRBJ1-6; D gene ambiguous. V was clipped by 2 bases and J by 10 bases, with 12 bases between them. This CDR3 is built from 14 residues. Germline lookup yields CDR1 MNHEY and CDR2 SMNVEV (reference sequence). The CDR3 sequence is CASSLKGQASPLHF. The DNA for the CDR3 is TGTGCCAGCAGTTTAAAAGGTCAGGCCTCACCCCTCCACTTT.

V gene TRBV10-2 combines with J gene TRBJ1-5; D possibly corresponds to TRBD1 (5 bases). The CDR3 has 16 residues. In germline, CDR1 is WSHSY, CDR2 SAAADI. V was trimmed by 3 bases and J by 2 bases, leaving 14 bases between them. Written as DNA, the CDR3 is TGCGCCAGCAGTGAATGGAGGGGCGCGGGCAATCAGCCCCAGCATTTT. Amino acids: CASSEWRGAGNQPQHF.

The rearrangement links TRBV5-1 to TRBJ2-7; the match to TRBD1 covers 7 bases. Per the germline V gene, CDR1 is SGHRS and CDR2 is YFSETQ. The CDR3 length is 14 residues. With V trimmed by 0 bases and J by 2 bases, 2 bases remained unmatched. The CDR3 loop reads CASSLVGTAYEQYF. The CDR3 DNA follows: TGCGCCAGCAGCTTGGTAGGGACAGCCTACGAGCAGTACTTC.

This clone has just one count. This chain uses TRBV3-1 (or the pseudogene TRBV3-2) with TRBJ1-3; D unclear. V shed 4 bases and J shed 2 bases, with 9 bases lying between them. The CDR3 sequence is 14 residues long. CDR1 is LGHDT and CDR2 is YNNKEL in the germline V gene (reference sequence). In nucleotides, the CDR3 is TGTGCCAGCAGCCCTTGGGAGGCTGGAAACACCATATATTTT. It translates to CASSPWEAGNTIYF.

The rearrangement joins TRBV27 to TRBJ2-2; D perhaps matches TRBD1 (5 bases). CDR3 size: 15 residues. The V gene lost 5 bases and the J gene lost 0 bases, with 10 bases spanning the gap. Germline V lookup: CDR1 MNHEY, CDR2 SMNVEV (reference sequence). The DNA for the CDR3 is TGTGCCAGCAGTGACCGGACACCGAACACCGGGGAGCTGTTTTTT. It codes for CASSDRTPNTGELFF.

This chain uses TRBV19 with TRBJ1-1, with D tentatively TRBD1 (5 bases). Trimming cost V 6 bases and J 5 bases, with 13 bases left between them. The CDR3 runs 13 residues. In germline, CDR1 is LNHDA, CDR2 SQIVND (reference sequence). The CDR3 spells CASSLPGGTEAFF. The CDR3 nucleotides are TGTGCCAGTAGCCTCCCCGGGGGGACTGAAGCTTTCTTT.

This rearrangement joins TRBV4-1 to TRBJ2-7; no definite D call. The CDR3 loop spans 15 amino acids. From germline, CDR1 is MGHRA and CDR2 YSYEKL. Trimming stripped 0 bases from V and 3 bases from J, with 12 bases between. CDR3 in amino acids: CASSQDLGGYYEQYF. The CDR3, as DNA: TGCGCCAGCAGCCAAGATTTAGGCGGATACTACGAGCAGTACTTC.

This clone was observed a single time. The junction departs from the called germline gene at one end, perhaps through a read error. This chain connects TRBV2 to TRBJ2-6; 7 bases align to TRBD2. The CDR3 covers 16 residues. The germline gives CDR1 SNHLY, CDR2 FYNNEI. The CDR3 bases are TGTGCCAGCAGGGAAGGGACTACCTCTGGGGCCAACGTCCTGACTTTC. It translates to CASREGTTSGANVLTF.

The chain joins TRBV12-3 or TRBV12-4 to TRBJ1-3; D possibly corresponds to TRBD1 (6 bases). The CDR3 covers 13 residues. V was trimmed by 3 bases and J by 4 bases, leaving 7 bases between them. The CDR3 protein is CASSFGQGNTIYF. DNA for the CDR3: TGTGCCAGCAGTTTTGGACAGGGAAACACCATATATTTT.

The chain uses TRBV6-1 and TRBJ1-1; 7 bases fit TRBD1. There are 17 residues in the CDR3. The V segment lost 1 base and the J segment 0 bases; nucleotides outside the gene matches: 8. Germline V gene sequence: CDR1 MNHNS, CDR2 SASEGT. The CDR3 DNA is TGTGCCAGCAGTGAAGGTTGGGCAGGGGGGATGAACACTGAAGCTTTCTTT. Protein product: CASSEGWAGGMNTEAFF.

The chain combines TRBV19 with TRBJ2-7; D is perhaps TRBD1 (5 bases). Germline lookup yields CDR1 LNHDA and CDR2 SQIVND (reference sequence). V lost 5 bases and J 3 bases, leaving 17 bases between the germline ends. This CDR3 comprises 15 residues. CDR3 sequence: CASSLAGWGHYEQYF. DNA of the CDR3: TGTGCCAGTAGTTTAGCAGGCTGGGGCCACTACGAGCAGTACTTC.

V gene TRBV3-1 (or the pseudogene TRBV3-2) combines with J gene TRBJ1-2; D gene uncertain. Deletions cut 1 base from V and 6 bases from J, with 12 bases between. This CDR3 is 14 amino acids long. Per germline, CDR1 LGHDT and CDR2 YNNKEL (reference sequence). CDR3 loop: CASSQAGRRDGYTF. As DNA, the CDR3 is TGTGCCAGCAGCCAAGCGGGAAGACGGGATGGCTACACCTTC.

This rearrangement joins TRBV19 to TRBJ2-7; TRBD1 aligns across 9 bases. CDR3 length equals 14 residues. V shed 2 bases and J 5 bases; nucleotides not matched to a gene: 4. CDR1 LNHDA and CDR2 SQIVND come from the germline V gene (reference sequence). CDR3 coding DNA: TGTGCCAGTAGTATAATACAGGGGGCGAACGAGCAGTACTTC. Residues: CASSIIQGANEQYF.

The CDR3 nucleotides are TGTGCCATCACAGGACGGTTCCCCAACAATGAGCAGTTCTTC. Encoded protein: CAITGRFPNNEQFF. V is TRBV15 and J is TRBJ2-1; the D gene is possibly TRBD1 (5 bases). Deletions cut 10 bases from V and 5 bases from J, with 18 bases between. CDR3 length equals 14 residues. Per the germline V gene, CDR1 is LNHNV and CDR2 is YYDKDF (reference sequence). The full variable domain, completed using reference TRBV15 and TRBJ2-1, is DAMVIQNPRYQVTQFGKPVTLSCSQTLNHNVMYWYQQKSSQAPKLLFHYYDKDFNNEADTPDNFQSRRPNTSFCFLDIRSPGLGDTAMYLCAITGRFPNNEQFFGPGTRLTVL.

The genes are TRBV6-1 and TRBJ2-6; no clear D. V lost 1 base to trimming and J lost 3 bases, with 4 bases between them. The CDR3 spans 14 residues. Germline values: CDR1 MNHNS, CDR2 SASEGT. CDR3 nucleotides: TGTGCCAGCAGTGAAGGGCTTGGGGCCAACGTCCTGACTTTC. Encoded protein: CASSEGLGANVLTF.

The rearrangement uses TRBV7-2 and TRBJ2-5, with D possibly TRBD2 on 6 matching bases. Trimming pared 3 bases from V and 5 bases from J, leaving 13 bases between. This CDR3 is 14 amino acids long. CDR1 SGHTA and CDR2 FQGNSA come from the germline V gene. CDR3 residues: CASSLSSGLETQYF. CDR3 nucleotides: TGTGCCAGCAGCTTGTCAAGCGGGTTGGAGACCCAGTACTTC. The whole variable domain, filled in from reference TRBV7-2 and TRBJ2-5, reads GAGVSQSPSNKVTEKGKDVELRCDPISGHTALYWYRQSLGQGLEFLIYFQGNSAPDKSGLPSDRFSAERTGGSVSTLTIQRTQQEDSAVYLCASSLSSGLETQYFGPGTRLLVL.